This T cell receptor (beta chain) was documented in a study of T cells after yellow fever vaccination. Notes on the study in general: Abundant bulk-population clonotypes could contaminate the FACS-sorted repertoires. Researchers report a weaker secondary response that nonetheless peaked faster, day 5 versus 15.

TCRdb re-derived calls from the 5' RACE reads in MiXCR, one entry per CDR3 protein. The sample has 500,000 to 650,000 distinct CDR3 sequences; 12% are singletons. CDR3 length: 15 amino acids. Looked up from germline, CDR1 is DFQATT and CDR2 is SNEGSKA (reference sequence). The junction had 10 bases not matched to a gene; V was cut back by 3 bases and J by 9 bases. Concerning this clonotype: The target antigen is unknown.

The starting material was PBMCs, obtained on the day of the yellow fever booster vaccination. The TCR comes from a man aged 30 to 45 who received the YFV17D yellow fever vaccine. The rearrangement links TRBV20-1 to TRBJ2-1, with 11 bases lining up with TRBD1. CDR3 loop: CSASPPGQGGVEQFF. The CDR3 coding sequence is TGCAGTGCTAGCCCGCCGGGACAGGGGGGAGTTGAGCAGTTCTTC.